A selection of T cell receptor beta chains follows, all from one sample in a study of cytomegalovirus exposure and HLA in healthy donors. Sequenced by immunoSEQ multiplex PCR; TCRdb stores in-frame clones only, minus some. The sample holds more than 200,000 clones, approximately 81% seen once. Sequences were obtained from PBMCs. These receptors all stem from a human donor in good health. CDR3s include the opening cysteine and the closing phenylalanine or tryptophan. Only some rows state a clone size, as once, few, many or a class for expanded clones.

- TRBJ1-2 TRBV7-2 CASSQQRAGTSSGYTF
- TRBJ2-7 TRBV29-1 CSVGWQPGDEQYF
- TRBJ2-1 TRBV19 CASSFSGSSYNEQFF
- TRBJ1-5 TRBV6-5 CASRPGGGNQPQHF
once TRBJ2-5 TRBV5-1 CASSFIGDETQYF
- TRBJ1-3 TRBV18 CASSPVQGSGNTIYF
once TRBJ2-1 TRBV6-5 CASSYRDSYNEQFF
- TRBJ2-4 TRBV25-1 CASSDFTESQNIQYF
- TRBJ2-7 TRBV9 CASSEGQQAYEQYF
once TRBJ1-5 TRBV7-2 CASSPRTGGDQPQHF
once TRBJ2-7 TRBV29-1 CSVGLRQGAFYEQYF
- TRBJ2-7 TRBV27 CASSLTERREQYF
- TRBJ2-1 TRBV9 CASSVDLGTSGYNEQFF
few TRBJ1-4 TRBV6-6 CASGGQGGSGNEKLFF
- TRBJ2-5 TRBV4-3 CASSQAYSKQETQYF
- TRBJ2-3 TRBV7-3 CASSRGQSTDTQYF
- TRBJ1-1 TRBV18 CASSLRRGQGRTEAFF
- TRBJ2-7 TRBV18 CASSPPGLRGIYEQYF
- TRBJ2-7 TRBV25-1 CASSETGQGYERYF
- TRBJ1-5 TRBV4-2 CASGPRDRDGQPQHF
- TRBJ2-1 TRBV7-9 CSSSLGQGLNYNEQFF
- TRBJ2-7 TRBV29-1 CSVEGHSSYEQYF
- TRBJ2-1 TRBV28 CAIETGTGTNNEQFF
- TRBJ2-3 TRBV7-6 CASSSPLKPSTDTQYF
- TRBJ2-7 TRBV7-7 CASSEGTSGRAGEQYF
- TRBJ2-5 TRBV9 CASSVASGRAETQYF
few TRBJ2-3 TRBV30 CAWSVSSGLGTDTQYF
once TRBJ2-1 TRBV18 CASSPWTSGFYNEQFF
- TRBJ2-5 TRBV2 CASRSPADWEAGQETQYF
- TRBJ2-5 TRBV5-1 CASGTGAGETQYF
- TRBJ2-3 TRBV14 CASSQVGYLTDTQYF